The rows below give T cell receptor beta chains drawn from one sample of a study of blood T cell repertoires in COVID-19. Sequencing used immunoSEQ multiplex PCR; TCRdb keeps in-frame clones, though not all of them. The table has 300,000 to 350,000 clones, 88% seen once; the top ten hold 0.95% to 1.1%. Sequencing used PBMCs or T cells enriched from blood (not recorded which). These receptors all come from a woman between 25 and 40 years old who had been exposed to COVID-19. CDR3s include the opening cysteine and the closing phenylalanine or tryptophan. The D gene is left open where the match is weak. For some rows the clone size is stated as once, few or many, or as a class when expanded; others skip it.

V gene: TRBV19
clone size: .
J gene: TRBJ2-6
D gene: .
CDR3 DNA: TGTGCCAGTTCTGACCAGGTCAGCTCTGGGGCCAACGTCCTGACTTTC
CDR3 protein: CASSDQVSSGANVLTF

V gene: TRBV27
clone size: .
J gene: TRBJ2-1
D gene: .
CDR3 DNA: TGTGCCAGCAGTTCCTTCTACAATGAGCAGTTCTTC
CDR3 protein: CASSSFYNEQFF

V gene: TRBV11-2
clone size: .
J gene: TRBJ2-7
D gene: TRBD2
CDR3 DNA: TGTGCCAGCAGCTTCGTTACGGGGGGCTACGAGCAGTACTTC
CDR3 protein: CASSFVTGGYEQYF

V gene: TRBV3-1/TRBV3-2
clone size: .
J gene: TRBJ2-1
D gene: TRBD1
CDR3 DNA: TGTGCCAGCAGCCCCCAGGGGGATAATGAGCAGTTCTTC
CDR3 protein: CASSPQGDNEQFF

V gene: TRBV18
clone size: few
J gene: TRBJ1-1
D gene: TRBD1
CDR3 DNA: TGTGCCAGCTCAGGGGGCCAGGGGGCTGAAGCTTTCTTT
CDR3 protein: CASSGGQGAEAFF

V gene: TRBV7-8
clone size: .
J gene: TRBJ1-1
D gene: .
CDR3 DNA: TGTGCCAGCAGCTGGGGGGATATAGAAGCTTTCTTT
CDR3 protein: CASSWGDIEAFF

V gene: TRBV7-8
clone size: .
J gene: TRBJ1-2
D gene: .
CDR3 DNA: TGTGCCAGCAGCCCCAGGGCACTATCTAACTATGGCTACACCTTC
CDR3 protein: CASSPRALSNYGYTF

V gene: TRBV5-8
clone size: .
J gene: TRBJ1-2
D gene: .
CDR3 DNA: TGTGCCAGCAGCCACCCCCCAGGGCCGCTCTATGGCTACACCTTC
CDR3 protein: CASSHPPGPLYGYTF

V gene: TRBV5-5
clone size: few
J gene: TRBJ2-7
D gene: .
CDR3 DNA: TGTGCCAGCAGCTTGGCCTACGGACAGCACTACGAGCAGTACTTC
CDR3 protein: CASSLAYGQHYEQYF

V gene: TRBV11-2
clone size: .
J gene: TRBJ2-1
D gene: TRBD1
CDR3 DNA: TGTGCCAGCAGCTTTACAGGGGATCTAGGGGCCTACAATGAGCAGTTCTTC
CDR3 protein: CASSFTGDLGAYNEQFF

V gene: TRBV9
clone size: .
J gene: TRBJ2-2
D gene: TRBD2
CDR3 DNA: TGTGCCAGCAGCGTAGGACTAGCCGGCGGGGAGCTGTTTTTT
CDR3 protein: CASSVGLAGGELFF

V gene: TRBV4-1
clone size: .
J gene: TRBJ2-3
D gene: TRBD2
CDR3 DNA: TGCGCCAGCAGCTCAAGGACTAGCGATGTCTCAGATACGCAGTATTTT
CDR3 protein: CASSSRTSDVSDTQYF

V gene: TRBV9
clone size: .
J gene: TRBJ1-3
D gene: .
CDR3 DNA: TGTGCCAGCAGCGCAGGCTCTGGAAACACCATATATTTT
CDR3 protein: CASSAGSGNTIYF

V gene: TRBV5-4
clone size: .
J gene: TRBJ2-1
D gene: .
CDR3 DNA: TGTGCCAGCAGTTTCGCGGGTTTCGATGAGCAGTTCTTC
CDR3 protein: CASSFAGFDEQFF

V gene: TRBV28
clone size: .
J gene: TRBJ2-2
D gene: .
CDR3 DNA: TGTGCCAGCAGTTTTTCGGACTCCATCACCGGGGAGCTGTTTTTT
CDR3 protein: CASSFSDSITGELFF

V gene: TRBV5-1
clone size: .
J gene: TRBJ1-1
D gene: .
CDR3 DNA: TGCGCCAGCAGCGCGGTGATCGACACTGAAGCTTTCTTT
CDR3 protein: CASSAVIDTEAFF

V gene: TRBV6-1
clone size: .
J gene: TRBJ1-2
D gene: .
CDR3 DNA: TGTGCCAGCAGTGACCCGCGGCTGCCCAATTCCTATGGCTACACCTTC
CDR3 protein: CASSDPRLPNSYGYTF

V gene: TRBV3-1/TRBV3-2
clone size: .
J gene: TRBJ2-3
D gene: .
CDR3 DNA: TGTGCCAGCAGCCCATATCTAACCACAGATACGCAGTATTTT
CDR3 protein: CASSPYLTTDTQYF

V gene: TRBV19
clone size: .
J gene: TRBJ2-2
D gene: .
CDR3 DNA: TGTGCCAGTAGTTTCCCAGCGGCTGCAGGATGGGGCGGGGAGCTGTTTTTT
CDR3 protein: CASSFPAAAGWGGELFF